Here is one TCR beta chain with its context. The target antigen is unknown. Donors sampled were nominally healthy, though unrecorded immune exposures were likely. With 60 Vbeta and 13 Jbeta primers, the PCR was carried out. Clones were sequenced by immunoSEQ multiplex PCR, and TCRdb holds only the in-frame ones, with some missing. The sample lists under 200,000 clones, roughly two thirds occurring once. The entry originates in a study of cytomegalovirus exposure and HLA in healthy donors. CDR1 is MGHRA and CDR2 is YSYEKL in the germline V gene. Trimming took 1 base from V and 6 from J, leaving 7 bases between them. The length of the CDR3 is 13 residues. Study-level findings and limits: The authors enumerated over 150 TCR beta chains as linked to cytomegalovirus. Some V segments could not be told apart, so they were left out, TRBV6-2 and TRBV6-3 among them.

This clonotype originated in a woman aged 35 to 49 in good health and CMV-seropositive. The material sequenced was PBMCs. V usage is TRBV4-1 and J usage is TRBJ1-5; D call uncertain. The CDR3 coding sequence is TGCGCCAGCAGCCAAGCGAGGAGTCAGCCCCAGCATTTT. Translated, it gives CASSQARSQPQHF.